Listed below are T cell receptor beta chains from one sample, sequenced in a study of cytotoxic CD8 clonotypes in ibrutinib-treated CLL. Only in-frame clones appear in the TCRdb table, and some are missing; sequencing was by immunoSEQ multiplex PCR. The sample shows some 160,000 clones, roughly 86% of them seen only once. The source was PBMCs, collected after 12 months of ibrutinib treatment. The receptors derive from a human donor with chronic lymphocytic leukemia. The conserved cysteine and the conserved F or W are not part of the CDR3 here. The D gene is left open where the match is weak.

j_call v_call d_call cdr3_aa
TRBJ2-2 TRBV7-2 TRBD2 ASRLAGATTGELF
TRBJ2-5 TRBV7-3 TRBD1 ASSPSAGGRETQY
TRBJ1-4 TRBV4-1 NA ASSLLGTWEKLF
TRBJ1-1 TRBV5-1 NA ASSLAWNTEAF
TRBJ1-1 TRBV28 NA ASRPGFLNTEAF
TRBJ1-2 TRBV18 NA ASSPPGKPYGYT
TRBJ2-3 TRBV28 NA ASSPAGSTDTQY
TRBJ1-1 TRBV5-1 TRBD1 ASSLTGGQGNTEAF
TRBJ1-1 TRBV6-5 NA ASVKAGATEAF
TRBJ1-2 TRBV5-4 TRBD1 ASSFPQGGEGGYT
TRBJ2-5 TRBV9 TRBD2 ASSVASGGARETQY
TRBJ2-3 TRBV7-2 NA ASSLQLSGGDTQY
TRBJ1-6 TRBV7-2 NA ASSSSNNSPLH
TRBJ2-2 TRBV7-2 NA ASSLGGASTGELF
TRBJ1-2 TRBV7-2 TRBD1 ASSSGGGYT
TRBJ1-3 TRBV7-9 NA ASSPRANGDTIY
TRBJ2-7 TRBV4-2 NA ASSLGGPLQGSYEQY
TRBJ2-7 TRBV7-2 TRBD1 ASSSGTGLREQY
TRBJ1-2 TRBV28 TRBD1 ASSPYGTGGAYGYT
TRBJ1-1 TRBV5-4 NA ASSLDSALNTEAF
TRBJ2-3 TRBV7-2 NA ALALGTDTQY
TRBJ2-7 TRBV7-2 NA ASSQDGHLSYEQY
TRBJ2-2 TRBV7-2 NA ASSLVVDSGELF
TRBJ2-7 TRBV28 TRBD2 ASSPRLAPHEQY
TRBJ2-5 TRBV6-1 NA ASSEWTQY
TRBJ2-7 TRBV19 TRBD2 ASSPPRGSGSYEQY
TRBJ2-7 TRBV7-9 NA ASSLAPIPYEQY
TRBJ1-1 TRBV5-6 TRBD1 ASSNTGGPGSSNTEAF
TRBJ1-1 TRBV4-3 NA ASSQVMDIGNTEAF
TRBJ1-3 TRBV15 TRBD1 ATSRDRQGAYTIY
TRBJ1-1 TRBV6-5 NA ASSYVGPLKAF
TRBJ1-2 TRBV7-2 NA ASSLGQNRDGYT
TRBJ2-3 TRBV6-5 NA ASSYSIAASTDTQY
TRBJ2-5 TRBV7-8 NA ASSPNPAELQETQY
TRBJ2-3 TRBV20-1 NA SATVTDTQY
TRBJ2-3 TRBV7-2 TRBD2 ASSPGPGGQGWTQY
TRBJ2-1 TRBV28 NA ASSFFVGSNEQF